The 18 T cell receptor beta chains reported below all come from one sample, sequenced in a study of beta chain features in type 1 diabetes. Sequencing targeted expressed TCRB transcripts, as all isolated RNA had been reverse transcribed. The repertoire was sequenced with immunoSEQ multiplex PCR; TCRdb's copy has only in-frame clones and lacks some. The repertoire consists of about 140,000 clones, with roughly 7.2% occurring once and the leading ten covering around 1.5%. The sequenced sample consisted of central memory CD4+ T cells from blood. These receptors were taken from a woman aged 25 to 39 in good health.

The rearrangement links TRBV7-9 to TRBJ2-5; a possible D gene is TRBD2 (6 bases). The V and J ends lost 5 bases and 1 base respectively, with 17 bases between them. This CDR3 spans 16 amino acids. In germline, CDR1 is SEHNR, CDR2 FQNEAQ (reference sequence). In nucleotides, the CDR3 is TGTGCCAGCAGCCTGCGGAGGGATAGGGCCCAAGAGACCCAGTACTTC. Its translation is CASSLRRDRAQETQYF.

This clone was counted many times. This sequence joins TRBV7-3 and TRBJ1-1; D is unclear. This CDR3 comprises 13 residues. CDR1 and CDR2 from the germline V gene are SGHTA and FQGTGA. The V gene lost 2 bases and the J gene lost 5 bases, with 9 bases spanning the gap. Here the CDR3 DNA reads TGTGCCAGCAGCTTACATAGCCGGACTGAAGCTTTCTTT. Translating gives CASSLHSRTEAFF.

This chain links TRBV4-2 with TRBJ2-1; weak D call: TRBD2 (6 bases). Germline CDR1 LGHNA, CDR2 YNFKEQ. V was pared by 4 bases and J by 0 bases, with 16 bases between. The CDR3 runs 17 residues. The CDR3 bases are TGTGCCAGCAGCCCGGGACTCGGCGGTCACTCCTACAATGAGCAGTTCTTC. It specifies CASSPGLGGHSYNEQFF.

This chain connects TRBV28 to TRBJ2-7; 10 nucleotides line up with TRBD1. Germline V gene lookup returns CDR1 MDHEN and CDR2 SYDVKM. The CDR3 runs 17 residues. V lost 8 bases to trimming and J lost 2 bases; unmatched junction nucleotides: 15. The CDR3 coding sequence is TGTGCCAGCCTCCGGACAGGGGGATTCGCTTTTCCCTACGAGCAGTACTTC. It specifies CASLRTGGFAFPYEQYF.

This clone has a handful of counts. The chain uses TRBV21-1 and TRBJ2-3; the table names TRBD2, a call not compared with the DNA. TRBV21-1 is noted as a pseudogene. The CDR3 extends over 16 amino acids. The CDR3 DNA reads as TGTGCCAGCTACTTCGTTCTAGCGGGAAGCACAGATACGCAGTATTTT. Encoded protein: CASYFVLAGSTDTQYF.

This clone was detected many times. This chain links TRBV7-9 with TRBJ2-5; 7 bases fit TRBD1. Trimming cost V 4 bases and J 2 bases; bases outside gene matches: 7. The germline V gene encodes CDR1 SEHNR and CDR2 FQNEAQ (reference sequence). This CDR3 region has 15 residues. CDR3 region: CASSSIPGQQETQYF. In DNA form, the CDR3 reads TGTGCCAGCAGCTCAATCCCGGGACAGCAAGAGACCCAGTACTTC. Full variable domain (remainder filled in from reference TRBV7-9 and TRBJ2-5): DTGVSQNPRHKITKRGQNVTFRCDPISEHNRLYWYRQTLGQGPEFLTYFQNEAQLEKSRLLSDRFSAERPKGSFSTLEIQRTEQGDSAMYLCASSSIPGQQETQYFGPGTRLLVL.

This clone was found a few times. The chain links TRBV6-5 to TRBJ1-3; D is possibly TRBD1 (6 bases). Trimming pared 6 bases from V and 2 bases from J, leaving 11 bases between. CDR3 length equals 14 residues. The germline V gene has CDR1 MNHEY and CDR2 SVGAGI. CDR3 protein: CASSRGGTGNTIYF. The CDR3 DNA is TGTGCCAGCAGCCGCGGGGGCACTGGAAACACCATATATTTT.

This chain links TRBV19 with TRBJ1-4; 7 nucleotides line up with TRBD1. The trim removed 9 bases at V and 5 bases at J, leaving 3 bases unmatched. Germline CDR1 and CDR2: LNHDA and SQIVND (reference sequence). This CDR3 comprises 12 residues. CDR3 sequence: CARVQGNEKLFF. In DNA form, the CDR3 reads TGTGCCAGGGTACAGGGGAATGAAAAACTGTTTTTT.

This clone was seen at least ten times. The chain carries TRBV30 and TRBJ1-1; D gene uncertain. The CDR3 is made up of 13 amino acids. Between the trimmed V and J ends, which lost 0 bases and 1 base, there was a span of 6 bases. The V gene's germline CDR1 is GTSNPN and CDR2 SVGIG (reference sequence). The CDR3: CAWSVEGNTEAFF. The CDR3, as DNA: TGTGCCTGGAGTGTGGAGGGGAACACTGAAGCTTTCTTT.

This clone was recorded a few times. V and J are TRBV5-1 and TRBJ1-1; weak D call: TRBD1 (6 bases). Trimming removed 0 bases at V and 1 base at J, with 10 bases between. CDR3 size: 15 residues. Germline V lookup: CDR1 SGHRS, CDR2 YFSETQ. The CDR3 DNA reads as TGCGCCAGCAGCTTGGAGCGGACAGAGAACACTGAAGCTTTCTTT. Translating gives CASSLERTENTEAFF.

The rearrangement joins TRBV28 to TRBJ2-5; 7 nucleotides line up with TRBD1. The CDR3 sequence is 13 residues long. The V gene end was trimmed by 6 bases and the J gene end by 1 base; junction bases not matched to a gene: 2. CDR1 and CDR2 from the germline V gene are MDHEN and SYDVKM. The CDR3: CASRGTAQETQYF. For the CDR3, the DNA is TGTGCCAGCAGGGGGACAGCCCAAGAGACCCAGTACTTC. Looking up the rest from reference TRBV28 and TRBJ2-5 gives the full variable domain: DVKVTQSSRYLVKRTGEKVFLECVQDMDHENMFWYRQDPGLGLRLIYFSYDVKMKEKGDIPEGYSVSREKKERFSLILESASTNQTSMYLCASRGTAQETQYFGPGTRLLVL.

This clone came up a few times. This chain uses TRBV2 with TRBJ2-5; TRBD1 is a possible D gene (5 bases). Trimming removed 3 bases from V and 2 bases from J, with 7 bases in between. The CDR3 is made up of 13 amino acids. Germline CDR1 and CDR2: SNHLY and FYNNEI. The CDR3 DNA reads TGTGCCAGCAGTGAGAGACAGCAAGAGACCCAGTACTTC. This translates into CASSERQQETQYF.

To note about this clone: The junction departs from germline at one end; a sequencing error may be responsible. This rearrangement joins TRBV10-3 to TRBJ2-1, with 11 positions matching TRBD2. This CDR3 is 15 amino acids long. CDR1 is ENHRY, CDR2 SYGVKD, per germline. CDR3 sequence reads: CAISILAGGYNEQLF. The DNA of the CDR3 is TGTGCCATCAGTATTCTAGCGGGAGGATACAATGAGCAGCTCTTC.

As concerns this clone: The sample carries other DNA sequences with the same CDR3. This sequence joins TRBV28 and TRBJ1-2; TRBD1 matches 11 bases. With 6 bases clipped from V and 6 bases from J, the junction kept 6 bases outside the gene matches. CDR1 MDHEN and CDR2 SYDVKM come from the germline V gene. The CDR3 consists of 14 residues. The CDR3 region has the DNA TGTGCCAGCAGCTCCGGACAGGGGGCACATGGCTACACCTTC. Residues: CASSSGQGAHGYTF.

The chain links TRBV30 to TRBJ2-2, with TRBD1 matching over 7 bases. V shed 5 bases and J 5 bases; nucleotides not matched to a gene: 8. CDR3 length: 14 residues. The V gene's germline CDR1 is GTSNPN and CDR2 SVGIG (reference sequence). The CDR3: CAWGAAGGTGELFF. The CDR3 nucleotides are TGTGCCTGGGGAGCGGCAGGGGGAACCGGGGAGCTGTTTTTT.

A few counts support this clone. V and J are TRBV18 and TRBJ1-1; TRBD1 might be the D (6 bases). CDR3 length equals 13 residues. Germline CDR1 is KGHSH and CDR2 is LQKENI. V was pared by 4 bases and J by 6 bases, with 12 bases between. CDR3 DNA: TGTGCCAGCTCACTACAGGGTCGCCCTGAAGCTTTCTTT. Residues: CASSLQGRPEAFF.

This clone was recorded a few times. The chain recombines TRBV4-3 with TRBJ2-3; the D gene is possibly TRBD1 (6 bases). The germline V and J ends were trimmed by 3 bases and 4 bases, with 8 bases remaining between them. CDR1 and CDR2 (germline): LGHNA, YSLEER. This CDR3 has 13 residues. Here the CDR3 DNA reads TGCGCCAGCAGCCACGGGACATCAGATACGCAGTATTTT. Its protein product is CASSHGTSDTQYF.

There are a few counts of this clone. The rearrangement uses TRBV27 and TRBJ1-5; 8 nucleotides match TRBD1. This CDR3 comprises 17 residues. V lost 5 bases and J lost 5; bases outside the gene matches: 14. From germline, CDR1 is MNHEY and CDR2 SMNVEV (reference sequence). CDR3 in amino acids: CASSPLRSGRGHQPQHF. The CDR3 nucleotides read TGTGCCAGCAGTCCCCTTCGATCGGGCAGGGGGCATCAGCCCCAGCATTTT.